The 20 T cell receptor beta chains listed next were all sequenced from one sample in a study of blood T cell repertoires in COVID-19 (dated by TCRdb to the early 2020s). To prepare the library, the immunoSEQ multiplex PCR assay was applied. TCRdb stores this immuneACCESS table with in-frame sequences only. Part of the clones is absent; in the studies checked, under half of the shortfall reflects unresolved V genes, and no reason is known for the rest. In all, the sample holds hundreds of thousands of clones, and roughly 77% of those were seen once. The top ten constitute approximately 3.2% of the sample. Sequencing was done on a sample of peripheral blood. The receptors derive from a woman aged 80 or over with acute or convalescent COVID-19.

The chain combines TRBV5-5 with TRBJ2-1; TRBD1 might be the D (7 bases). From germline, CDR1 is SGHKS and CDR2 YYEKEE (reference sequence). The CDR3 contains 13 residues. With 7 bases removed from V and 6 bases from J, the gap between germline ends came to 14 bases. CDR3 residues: CASDREVSNEQFF. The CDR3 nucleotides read TGTGCCAGCGACAGGGAGGTTAGCAATGAGCAGTTCTTC.

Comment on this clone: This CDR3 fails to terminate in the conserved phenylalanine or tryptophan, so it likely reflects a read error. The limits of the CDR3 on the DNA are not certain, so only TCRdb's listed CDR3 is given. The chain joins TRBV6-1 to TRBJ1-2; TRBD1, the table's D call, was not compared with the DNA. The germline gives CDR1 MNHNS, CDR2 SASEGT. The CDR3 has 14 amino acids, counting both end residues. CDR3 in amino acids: CASSELGQGSPIDI.

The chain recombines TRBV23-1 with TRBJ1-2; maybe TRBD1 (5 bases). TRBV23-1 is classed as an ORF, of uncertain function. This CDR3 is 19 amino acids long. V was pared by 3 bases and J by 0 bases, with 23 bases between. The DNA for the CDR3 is TGCGCCAGCAGTCATCCTTTTCTAGGGGCCGCTCAGACTAACTATGGCTACACCTTC. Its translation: CASSHPFLGAAQTNYGYTF.

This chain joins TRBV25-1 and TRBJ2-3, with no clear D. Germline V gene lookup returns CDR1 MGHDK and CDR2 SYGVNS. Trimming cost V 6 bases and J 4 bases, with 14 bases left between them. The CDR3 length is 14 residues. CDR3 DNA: TGTGCCAGCAGCAACGCCCTCCGGGCAGATACGCAGTATTTT. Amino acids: CASSNALRADTQYF. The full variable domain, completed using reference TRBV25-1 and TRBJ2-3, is EADIYQTPRYLVIGTGKKITLECSQTMGHDKMYWYQQDPGMELHLIHYSYGVNSTEKGDLSSESTVSRIRTEHFPLTLESARPSHTSQYLCASSNALRADTQYFGPGTRLTVL.

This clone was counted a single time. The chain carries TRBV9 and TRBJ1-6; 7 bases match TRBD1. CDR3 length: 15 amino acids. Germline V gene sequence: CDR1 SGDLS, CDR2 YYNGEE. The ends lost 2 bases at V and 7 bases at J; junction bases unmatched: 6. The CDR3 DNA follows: TGTGCCAGCAGCGTGACAGGGTCTGGGAATTCACCCCTCCACTTT. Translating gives CASSVTGSGNSPLHF. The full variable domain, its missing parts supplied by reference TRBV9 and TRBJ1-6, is DSGVTQTPKHLITATGQRVTLRCSPRSGDLSVYWYQQSLDQGLQFLIQYYNGEERAKGNILERFSAQQFPDLHSELNLSSLELGDSALYFCASSVTGSGNSPLHFGNGTRLTVT.

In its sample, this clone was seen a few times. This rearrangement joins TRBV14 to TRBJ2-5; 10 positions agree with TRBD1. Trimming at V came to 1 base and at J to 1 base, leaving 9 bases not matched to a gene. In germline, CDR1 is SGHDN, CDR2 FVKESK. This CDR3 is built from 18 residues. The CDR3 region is CASSQVFGTGVVQETQYF. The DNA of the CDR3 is TGTGCCAGCAGCCAAGTGTTTGGGACAGGGGTGGTCCAAGAGACCCAGTACTTC.

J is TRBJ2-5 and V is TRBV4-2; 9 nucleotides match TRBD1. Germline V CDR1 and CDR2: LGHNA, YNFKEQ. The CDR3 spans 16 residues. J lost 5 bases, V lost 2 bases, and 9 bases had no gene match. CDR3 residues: CASSQTGTGFRETQYF. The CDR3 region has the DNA TGTGCCAGCAGCCAAACCGGGACAGGGTTCAGGGAGACCCAGTACTTC.

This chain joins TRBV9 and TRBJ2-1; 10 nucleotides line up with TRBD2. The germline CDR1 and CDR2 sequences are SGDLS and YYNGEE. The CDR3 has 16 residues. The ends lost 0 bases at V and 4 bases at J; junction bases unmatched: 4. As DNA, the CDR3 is TGTGCCAGCAGCGTAGGCCCTAGCGGGAGTTACAATGAGCAGTTCTTC. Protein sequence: CASSVGPSGSYNEQFF.

The CDR3 bases are TGTGCCAGCAGCCCCGGGTGGCACCCCACAGATACGCAGTATTTT. This gives the protein CASSPGWHPTDTQYF. The chain employs TRBV7-2 and TRBJ2-3; D ambiguous. CDR3 length equals 15 residues. Germline V gene sequence: CDR1 SGHTA, CDR2 FQGNSA. Trimming cost V 5 bases and J 2 bases, with 14 bases left between them. The full variable domain, completed using reference TRBV7-2 and TRBJ2-3, is GAGVSQSPSNKVTEKGKDVELRCDPISGHTALYWYRQSLGQGLEFLIYFQGNSAPDKSGLPSDRFSAERTGGSVSTLTIQRTQQEDSAVYLCASSPGWHPTDTQYFGPGTRLTVL.

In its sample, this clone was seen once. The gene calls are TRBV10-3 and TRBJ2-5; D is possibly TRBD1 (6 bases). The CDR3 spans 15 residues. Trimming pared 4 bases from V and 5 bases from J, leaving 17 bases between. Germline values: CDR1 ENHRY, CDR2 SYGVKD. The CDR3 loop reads CAISASGTREETQYF. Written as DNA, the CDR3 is TGTGCCATCAGTGCCTCCGGGACAAGGGAGGAGACCCAGTACTTC.

CDR3 bases: TGTGCCAGTAGTTCCCTAAACTCTGGGGCCAACGTCCTGACTTTC. Protein product: CASSSLNSGANVLTF. The rearrangement uses TRBV19 and TRBJ2-6; D remains unclear. Per the germline V gene, CDR1 is LNHDA and CDR2 is SQIVND (reference sequence). V was cut by 5 bases and J by 0 bases, with 8 bases left in between. The CDR3 has 15 amino acids.

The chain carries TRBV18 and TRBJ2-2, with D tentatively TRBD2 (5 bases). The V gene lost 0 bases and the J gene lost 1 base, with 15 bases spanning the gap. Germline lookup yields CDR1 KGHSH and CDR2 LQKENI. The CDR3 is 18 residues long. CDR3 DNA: TGTGCCAGCTCACCACCGGAACGGGGTCTCAAGAACACCGGGGAGCTGTTTTTT. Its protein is CASSPPERGLKNTGELFF.

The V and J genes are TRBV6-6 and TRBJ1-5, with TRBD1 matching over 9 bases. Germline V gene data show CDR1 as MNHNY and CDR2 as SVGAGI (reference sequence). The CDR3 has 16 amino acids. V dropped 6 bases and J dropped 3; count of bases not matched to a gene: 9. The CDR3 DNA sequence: TGTGCCAGCAGCCCCCCGGACAGGGGCCCCAATCAGCCCCAGCATTTT. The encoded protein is CASSPPDRGPNQPQHF.

The chain's CDR3 is CASSLGQGASSPYEQFF. CDR3 nucleotide sequence: TGTGCCAGCAGCCTAGGACAGGGGGCATCGTCTCCCTATGAGCAGTTCTTC. The chain recombines TRBV5-6 with TRBJ2-1; TRBD1 aligns across 11 bases. The CDR3 runs to 17 residues. Germline V gives CDR1 SGHDT, CDR2 YYEEEE. After removal of 4 bases from V and 8 bases from J, the junction contained 14 bases not matched to a gene.

The CDR3, as DNA: TGCGCCACCGCGACAGGGCCGGGCTCTGGGGCCAACGTCCTGACTTTC. Amino acid sequence: CATATGPGSGANVLTF. This rearrangement joins TRBV5-1 to TRBJ2-6; TRBD1 aligns across 7 bases. Germline V lookup: CDR1 SGHRS, CDR2 YFSETQ. There are 16 residues in the CDR3. J was trimmed by 0 bases and V by 9 bases; bases with no gene match: 9.

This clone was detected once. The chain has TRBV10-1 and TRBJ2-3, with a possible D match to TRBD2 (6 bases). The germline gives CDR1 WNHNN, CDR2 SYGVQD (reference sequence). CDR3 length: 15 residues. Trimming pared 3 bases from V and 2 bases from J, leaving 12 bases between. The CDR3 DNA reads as TGCGCCAGCAGTGATCGGCCGGGAGCCACAGATACGCAGTATTTT. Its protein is CASSDRPGATDTQYF.

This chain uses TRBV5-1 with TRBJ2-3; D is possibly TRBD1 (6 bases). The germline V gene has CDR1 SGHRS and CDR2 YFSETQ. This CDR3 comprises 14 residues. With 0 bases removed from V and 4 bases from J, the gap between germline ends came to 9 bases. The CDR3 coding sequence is TGCGCCAGCAGCTTGGCAGGGACACCAGATACGCAGTATTTT. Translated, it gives CASSLAGTPDTQYF.

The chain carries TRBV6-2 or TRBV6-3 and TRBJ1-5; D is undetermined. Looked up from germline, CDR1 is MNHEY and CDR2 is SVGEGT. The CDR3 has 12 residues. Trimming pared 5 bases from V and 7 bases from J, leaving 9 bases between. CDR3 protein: CASSTGLQPQHF. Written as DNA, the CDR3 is TGTGCCAGCAGTACTGGACTCCAGCCCCAGCATTTT.

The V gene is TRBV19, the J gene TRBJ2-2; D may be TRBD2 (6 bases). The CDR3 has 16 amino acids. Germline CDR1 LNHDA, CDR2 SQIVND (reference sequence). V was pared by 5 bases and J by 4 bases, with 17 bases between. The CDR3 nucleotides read TGTGCCAGTAGTTCCTTTACGGGAGCGGGCACCGGGGAGCTGTTTTTT. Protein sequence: CASSSFTGAGTGELFF. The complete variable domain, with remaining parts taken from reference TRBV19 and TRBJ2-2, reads DGGITQSPKYLFRKEGQNVTLSCEQNLNHDAMYWYRQDPGQGLRLIYYSQIVNDFQKGDIAEGYSVSREKKESFPLTVTSAQKNPTAFYLCASSSFTGAGTGELFFGEGSRLTVL.

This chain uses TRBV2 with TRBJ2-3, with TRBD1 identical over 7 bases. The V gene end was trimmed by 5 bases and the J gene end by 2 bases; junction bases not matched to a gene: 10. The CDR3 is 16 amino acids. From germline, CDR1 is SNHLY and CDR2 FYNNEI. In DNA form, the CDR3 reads TGTGCCAGCAGTAATCCTTCGGGACAGAACACAGATACGCAGTATTTT. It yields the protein CASSNPSGQNTDTQYF.